One sample yielded the 30 T cell receptor beta chains listed below, sequenced in a study of blood T cell repertoires in COVID-19. Measured with immunoSEQ multiplex PCR; TCRdb has only the in-frame clones, and not every one. Altogether roughly 100,000 clones are present, roughly two thirds being singletons, with the ten largest covering about 6%. The specimen sequenced was peripheral blood. Receptors originate from a man older than 75 with acute or convalescent COVID-19.

This clone was seen once. V is TRBV27 and J is TRBJ2-7; 8 nucleotides match TRBD1. This CDR3 has 14 residues. The V gene end was trimmed by 2 bases and the J gene end by 9 bases; junction bases not matched to a gene: 9. The germline V gene has CDR1 MNHEY and CDR2 SMNVEV (reference sequence). The CDR3 sequence is CASSLDGQGSVQYF. The DNA of the CDR3 is TGTGCCAGCAGTTTAGACGGACAGGGCTCTGTGCAGTACTTC.

This clone was counted between two and nine times. A read error may produce the germline difference seen at one junction end. This chain uses TRBV7-3 with TRBJ2-3, with TRBD1 identical over 10 bases. Germline CDR1 is SGHTA and CDR2 is FQGTGA. The CDR3 length is 13 residues. The CDR3 loop is CASSLSGQGVKHF. In DNA form, the CDR3 reads TGTGCCAGCAGCTTAAGCGGACAGGGGGTTAAGCATTTT.

This clone was detected once. The genes are TRBV14 and TRBJ2-3; TRBD1 aligns across 12 bases. Germline V gene lookup returns CDR1 SGHDN and CDR2 FVKESK. Trimming removed 4 bases from V and 12 bases from J; junction bases left unmatched: 11. The CDR3 is made up of 15 amino acids. The CDR3 DNA follows: TGTGCCAGCAGCCTGGGACAGGGGGCGGCAGTTCCCCAGTATTTT. It yields the protein CASSLGQGAAVPQYF.

This chain uses TRBV5-4 with TRBJ2-2; 9 bases fit TRBD2. Germline CDR1 and CDR2: SGHNT and YYREEE (reference sequence). Germline trimming cut 2 bases from V and 6 bases from J; bases unmatched to any gene: 8. The CDR3 length is 16 residues. CDR3 nucleotides: TGTGCCAGCAGCTTCGAGGCTAGCGGGAAAGCCGGGGAGCTGTTTTTT. It specifies CASSFEASGKAGELFF. Drawing the rest from reference TRBV5-4 and TRBJ2-2, the complete variable domain is ETGVTQSPTHLIKTRGQQVTLRCSSQSGHNTVSWYQQALGQGPQFIFQYYREEENGRGNFPPRFSGLQFPNYSSELNVNALELDDSALYLCASSFEASGKAGELFFGEGSRLTVL.

The chain has TRBV7-9 and TRBJ2-5, with TRBD2 identical over 7 bases. Germline V gene data show CDR1 as SEHNR and CDR2 as FQNEAQ (reference sequence). V was clipped by 8 bases and J by 4 bases; unmatched bases: 7. This CDR3 is built from 13 residues. CDR3 sequence (DNA): TGTGCCAGCCTACGGACTAGTGGAGAGACCCAGTACTTC. Protein product: CASLRTSGETQYF.

The CDR3 DNA reads as TGTGCCAGCTCATTCACGGGAGACTCCTACAATGAGCAGTTCTTC. As protein: CASSFTGDSYNEQFF. V usage is TRBV18 and J usage is TRBJ2-1; D might be TRBD2 (6 bases). V was pared by 5 bases and J by 0 bases, with 11 bases between. Looked up from germline, CDR1 is KGHSH and CDR2 is LQKENI. The CDR3 consists of 15 residues.

The chain combines TRBV2 with TRBJ1-4; unclear D gene. CDR1 is SNHLY and CDR2 is FYNNEI in the germline V gene. The CDR3 length is 13 residues. The V gene lost 11 bases and the J gene lost 6 bases, with 16 bases spanning the gap. In DNA, the CDR3 is TGTGCCTCCAGCACGAGGCGTTATGAAAAACTGTTTTTT. It encodes CASSTRRYEKLFF.

This clone turned up a few times. This chain links TRBV28 with TRBJ2-2; 7 bases fit TRBD2. This CDR3 comprises 15 residues. V dropped 7 bases and J dropped 4; count of bases not matched to a gene: 9. Per germline, CDR1 MDHEN and CDR2 SYDVKM. In nucleotides, the CDR3 is TGTGCCAGCAAGAAGGGAGGGACCGGCACCGGGGAGCTGTTTTTT. It translates to CASKKGGTGTGELFF.

This clone was seen a handful of times. V gene TRBV6-5 combines with J gene TRBJ2-1; no clear D. CDR1 is MNHEY and CDR2 is SVGAGI in the germline V gene. This CDR3 spans 12 amino acids. The V gene lost 7 bases and the J gene lost 8 bases, with 12 bases spanning the gap. The CDR3 DNA reads as TGTGCCAGCAACTTATTACGGGATGAGCAGTTCTTC. Residues: CASNLLRDEQFF.

This clone has just a few counts. V is TRBV4-2 and J is TRBJ1-2; 7 bases are shared with TRBD1. The CDR3 contains 17 residues. The germline V gene encodes CDR1 LGHNA and CDR2 YNFKEQ. Trimming at V came to 4 bases and at J to 4 bases, leaving 15 bases not matched to a gene. The CDR3 nucleotides read TGTGCCAGCAGCCGGGGGGCTGGGGACAGAGAGTTCTATGGCTACACCTTC. Its translation is CASSRGAGDREFYGYTF.

The chain couples TRBV11-2 to TRBJ2-4, with 7 bases fitting TRBD2. V shed 1 base and J 4 bases; nucleotides not matched to a gene: 4. CDR3 length: 15 residues. The V gene's germline CDR1 is SGHAT and CDR2 FQNNGV. The CDR3 DNA follows: TGTGCCAGCAGCTTAGTTCCTAGCGGTAAAAACATTCAGTACTTC. Amino acid sequence: CASSLVPSGKNIQYF.

The chain links TRBV5-6 to TRBJ1-2, with D unresolved. V dropped 1 base and J dropped 5 bases, with 21 bases sitting between them. Per germline, CDR1 SGHDT and CDR2 YYEEEE. CDR3 size: 17 residues. The DNA of the CDR3 is TGTGCCAGCAGCTTGAAACTGCCCGCTGGGGAGAGGTATGGCTACACCTTC. Translation: CASSLKLPAGERYGYTF.

Concerning this clone itself: Distinct nucleotide sequences in the sample also encode this CDR3. The chain joins TRBV28 to TRBJ2-7; D perhaps matches TRBD2 (5 bases). Per germline, CDR1 MDHEN and CDR2 SYDVKM. The CDR3 consists of 12 residues. Trimming took off 4 bases at V and 2 bases at J, with 6 bases between the two ends. CDR3 residues: CASSSGTYEQYF. DNA of the CDR3: TGTGCCAGCAGTTCGGGGACCTACGAGCAGTACTTC. Using reference TRBV28 and TRBJ2-7 for the parts outside the CDR3, the full variable domain is DVKVTQSSRYLVKRTGEKVFLECVQDMDHENMFWYRQDPGLGLRLIYFSYDVKMKEKGDIPEGYSVSREKKERFSLILESASTNQTSMYLCASSSGTYEQYFGPGTRLTVT.

The chain carries TRBV5-6 and TRBJ1-5, with 9 bases fitting TRBD1. The V gene's germline CDR1 is SGHDT and CDR2 YYEEEE. The CDR3 totals 12 residues. After removal of 3 bases from V and 11 bases from J, the junction contained 3 bases not matched to a gene. The CDR3 spells CASSSRTGAQHF. The CDR3 region has the DNA TGTGCCAGCAGCTCCCGGACAGGGGCCCAGCATTTT. Drawing the rest from reference TRBV5-6 and TRBJ1-5, the complete variable domain is DAGVTQSPTHLIKTRGQQVTLRCSPKSGHDTVSWYQQALGQGPQFIFQYYEEEERQRGNFPDRFSGHQFPNYSSELNVNALLLGDSALYLCASSSRTGAQHFGDGTRLSIL.

V is TRBV15 and J is TRBJ1-2; 8 bases map to TRBD1. V lost 2 bases and J lost 7; bases outside the gene matches: 9. The CDR3 length is 15 residues. Germline CDR1 reads LNHNV; CDR2 reads YYDKDF (reference sequence). CDR3: CATSRTLGQGGGYTF. The CDR3 DNA reads as TGTGCCACCAGCAGAACACTCGGACAGGGCGGTGGCTACACCTTC. Full variable domain (remainder filled in from reference TRBV15 and TRBJ1-2): DAMVIQNPRYQVTQFGKPVTLSCSQTLNHNVMYWYQQKSSQAPKLLFHYYDKDFNNEADTPDNFQSRRPNTSFCFLDIRSPGLGDTAMYLCATSRTLGQGGGYTFGSGTRLTVV.

V gene TRBV6-6 combines with J gene TRBJ1-3; D call uncertain. The length of the CDR3 is 15 residues. Germline V CDR1 and CDR2: MNHNY, SVGAGI (reference sequence). The ends were cut back, 6 bases at V and 2 bases at J, with 14 bases in the middle. The CDR3 DNA is TGTGCCAGCAGCGACCGGGGAGGGACTGGAAACACCATATATTTT. Protein sequence: CASSDRGGTGNTIYF.

This clone turned up a few times. The chain links TRBV5-1 to TRBJ2-7, with D perhaps TRBD1 (6 bases). The CDR3 is made up of 14 amino acids. V lost 0 bases and J 4 bases, leaving 11 bases between the germline ends. Germline V gives CDR1 SGHRS, CDR2 YFSETQ. The CDR3 DNA follows: TGCGCCAGCAGCTTGGAGTCCAGGGGATACGAGCAGTACTTC. Its protein is CASSLESRGYEQYF.

V and J are TRBV7-8 and TRBJ2-1; 7 nucleotides match TRBD2. The germline V gene has CDR1 SGHVS and CDR2 FQNEAQ. J gave up 4 bases and V 5 bases, and 11 bases lay outside the gene matches. This CDR3 comprises 16 residues. The CDR3 spells CASSPRAGVSYNEQFF. CDR3 in DNA: TGTGCCAGCAGCCCTCGCGCGGGAGTGTCGTACAATGAGCAGTTCTTC.

This clone has only a few counts. J is TRBJ1-5 and V is TRBV3-1 (or the pseudogene TRBV3-2), with 11 positions matching TRBD1. The germline V gene has CDR1 LGHDT and CDR2 YNNKEL (reference sequence). The CDR3 contains 17 residues. J was trimmed by 7 bases and V by 0 bases; bases with no gene match: 8. The CDR3 nucleotides are TGTGCCAGCAGCCAAGAAGGTGGGACAGGGGGAAACCAGCCCCAGCATTTT. This translates into CASSQEGGTGGNQPQHF.

There are a few counts of this clone. The genes are TRBV7-2 and TRBJ2-1; TRBD2 might be the D (6 bases). CDR3 length: 14 amino acids. Germline CDR1 reads SGHTA; CDR2 reads FQGNSA. Between the trimmed V and J ends, which lost 2 bases and 9 bases, there was a span of 14 bases. The CDR3 DNA reads TGTGCCAGCAGCTTAAACTCTTACGGGGGTGAGCAGTTCTTC. Translated, it gives CASSLNSYGGEQFF.

The V and J genes are TRBV10-3 and TRBJ1-5, with no clear D. Trimming cost V 3 bases and J 7 bases, with 13 bases left between them. Germline V gene sequence: CDR1 ENHRY, CDR2 SYGVKD. This CDR3 region has 14 residues. The CDR3: CAISDSGDQQPQHF. Written as DNA, the CDR3 is TGTGCCATCAGTGATTCTGGAGACCAGCAGCCCCAGCATTTT.

In its sample, this clone was seen a few times. The chain carries TRBV6-5 and TRBJ1-5, with a possible D match to TRBD1 (5 bases). Trimming removed 2 bases from V and 7 bases from J, with 18 bases in between. CDR1 is MNHEY and CDR2 is SVGAGI in the germline V gene. The length of the CDR3 is 16 residues. The CDR3 DNA is TGTGCCAGCAGTTACGCCTCAACAGGTACCGACCAGCCCCAGCATTTT. This translates into CASSYASTGTDQPQHF.

V gene TRBV15 combines with J gene TRBJ1-3; D ambiguous. CDR1 is LNHNV and CDR2 is YYDKDF in the germline V gene (reference sequence). The CDR3 runs 14 residues. The germline V and J ends were trimmed by 1 base and 2 bases, with 6 bases remaining between them. CDR3 DNA sequence: TGTGCCACCAGCAGAGGTGGGCCTGGAAACACCATATATTTT. It codes for CATSRGGPGNTIYF.

J is TRBJ2-1 and V is TRBV9; weak D call: TRBD1 (5 bases). The ends were cut back, 7 bases at V and 4 bases at J, with 9 bases in the middle. This CDR3 comprises 12 residues. Germline-derived CDR1 and CDR2 are SGDLS and YYNGEE. As DNA, the CDR3 is TGTGCCAGCGCTAGGGGATACAATGAGCAGTTCTTC. This translates into CASARGYNEQFF.

A single count supports this clone. CDR3 loop: CASRQGLYGYTF. CDR3 DNA: TGTGCCAGCAGACAGGGGCTTTATGGCTACACCTTC. J is TRBJ1-2 and V is TRBV25-1; TRBD1 aligns across 7 bases. Germline V lookup: CDR1 MGHDK, CDR2 SYGVNS. Losses at the gene ends were 6 bases for V and 5 bases for J; bases not matched to a gene: 3. The CDR3 runs to 12 residues.

CDR3 coding DNA: TGTGCCAGCAGCGTCCTTCCGGGACAGGGCACAGATACGCAGTATTTT. Its protein is CASSVLPGQGTDTQYF. The genes are TRBV9 and TRBJ2-3, with 8 bases fitting TRBD1. The CDR3 has 16 amino acids. After removal of 2 bases from V and 1 base from J, the junction contained 6 bases not matched to a gene. The germline CDR1 and CDR2 sequences are SGDLS and YYNGEE.

The rearrangement links TRBV28 to TRBJ2-3; 10 positions match TRBD1. J lost 5 bases, V lost 8 bases, and 4 bases had no gene match. This CDR3 has 13 residues. CDR1 is MDHEN and CDR2 is SYDVKM in the germline V gene. As DNA, the CDR3 is TGTGCCAGCGGATGGACAGGGGGAGATACGCAGTATTTT. It encodes CASGWTGGDTQYF.

The rearrangement uses TRBV5-5 and TRBJ1-4, with D unresolved. Deletions cut 0 bases from V and 5 bases from J, with 5 bases between. The CDR3 is 13 residues long. Germline CDR1 reads SGHKS; CDR2 reads YYEKEE (reference sequence). The CDR3 nucleotides are TGTGCCAGCAGCTTGGGCGGGAATGAAAAACTGTTTTTT. Protein: CASSLGGNEKLFF.

J is TRBJ2-7 and V is TRBV5-1; TRBD1 matches 10 bases. Germline loops: CDR1 SGHRS, CDR2 YFSETQ. The CDR3 sequence is 14 residues long. Trimming took 5 bases from V and 7 from J; bases not matched to a gene: 9. The CDR3 DNA follows: TGCGCCAGCAGACAGGACAGGGGGGTCATGGAGCAGTACTTC. Translating it yields CASRQDRGVMEQYF.

V gene TRBV19 combines with J gene TRBJ2-7, with D possibly TRBD1 on 5 matching bases. V was pared by 5 bases and J by 3 bases, with 20 bases between. CDR1 and CDR2 from the germline V gene are LNHDA and SQIVND (reference sequence). This CDR3 is 16 amino acids long. The CDR3 sequence: CASSQGETSRYYEQYF. CDR3 DNA: TGTGCCAGTAGTCAGGGCGAGACCTCCAGGTACTACGAGCAGTACTTC.